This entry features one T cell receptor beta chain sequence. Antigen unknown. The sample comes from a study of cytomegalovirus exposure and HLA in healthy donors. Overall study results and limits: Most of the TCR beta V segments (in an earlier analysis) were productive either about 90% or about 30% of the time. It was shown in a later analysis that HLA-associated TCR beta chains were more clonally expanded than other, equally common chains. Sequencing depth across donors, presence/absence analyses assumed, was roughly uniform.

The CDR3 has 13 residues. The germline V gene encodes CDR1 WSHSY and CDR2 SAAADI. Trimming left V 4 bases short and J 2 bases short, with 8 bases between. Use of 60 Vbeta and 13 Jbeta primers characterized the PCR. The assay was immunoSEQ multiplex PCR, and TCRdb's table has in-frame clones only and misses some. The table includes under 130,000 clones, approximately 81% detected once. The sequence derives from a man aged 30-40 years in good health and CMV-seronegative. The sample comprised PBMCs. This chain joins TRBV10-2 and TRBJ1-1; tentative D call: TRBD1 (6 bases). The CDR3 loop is CASSGQANTEAFF. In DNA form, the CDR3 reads TGCGCCAGCAGTGGACAGGCAAACACTGAAGCTTTCTTT.